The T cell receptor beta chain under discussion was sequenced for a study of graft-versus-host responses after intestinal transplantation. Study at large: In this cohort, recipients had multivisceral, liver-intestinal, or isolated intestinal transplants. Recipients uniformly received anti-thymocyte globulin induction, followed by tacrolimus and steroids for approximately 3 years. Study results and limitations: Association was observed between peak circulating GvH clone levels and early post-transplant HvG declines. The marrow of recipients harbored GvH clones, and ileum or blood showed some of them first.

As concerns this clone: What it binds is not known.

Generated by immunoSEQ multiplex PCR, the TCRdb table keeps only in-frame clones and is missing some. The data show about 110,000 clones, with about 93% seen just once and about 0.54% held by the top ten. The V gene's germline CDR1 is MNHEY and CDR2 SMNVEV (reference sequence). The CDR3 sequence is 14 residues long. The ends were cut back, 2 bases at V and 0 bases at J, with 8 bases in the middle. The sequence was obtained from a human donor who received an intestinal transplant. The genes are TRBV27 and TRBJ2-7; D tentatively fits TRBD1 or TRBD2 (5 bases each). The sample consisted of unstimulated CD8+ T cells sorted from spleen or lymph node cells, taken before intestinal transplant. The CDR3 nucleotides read TGTGCCAGCAGTTTAGCAGGGAGCTCCTACGAGCAGTACTTC. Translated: CASSLAGSSYEQYF.